One and the same sample provided the 5 T cell receptor beta chains below, sequenced in a study of blood T cell repertoires in COVID-19 (TCRdb year 2020). The method behind the library was the immunoSEQ multiplex PCR assay. Imported from immuneACCESS, the table was reduced by TCRdb to in-frame sequences with V and J called. These copies leave out some clones; in studies compared against another copy, an unresolved V gene accounts for under half, and the cause of the remainder is not known. The sample has almost 250,000 clones on record, around 88% of them singletons. In total, the top ten clones hold 3.5% to 4.5% of the sample. Sequenced: PBMCs or T cells enriched from blood (not recorded which). Source of these receptors: a woman in her thirties who had recovered from COVID-19.

This sequence joins TRBV4-3 and TRBJ2-2; 8 nucleotides match TRBD1. This CDR3 has 20 residues. V shed 0 bases and J 4 bases; nucleotides not matched to a gene: 16. Germline V lookup: CDR1 LGHNA, CDR2 YSLEER. CDR3 protein: CASSQDLSRGRFGVTGELFF. Here the CDR3 DNA reads TGCGCCAGCAGCCAAGATCTGTCCAGGGGGCGATTTGGCGTCACCGGGGAGCTGTTTTTT.

V gene TRBV4-2 combines with J gene TRBJ1-1; D call uncertain. The length of the CDR3 is 12 residues. Germline CDR1 and CDR2: LGHNA and YNFKEQ. V lost 4 bases and J 1 base, leaving 4 bases between the germline ends. Written as DNA, the CDR3 is TGTGCCAGCAGCCCGGGGAACACTGAAGCTTTCTTT. Its protein product is CASSPGNTEAFF.

The V and J genes are TRBV7-2 and TRBJ2-7, with D maybe TRBD2 (6 bases). Trimming stripped 2 bases from V and 3 bases from J, with 11 bases between. The CDR3 spans 14 residues. Germline V gene lookup returns CDR1 SGHTA and CDR2 FQGNSA. CDR3 amino acids: CASSLLAEHYEQYF. The CDR3 nucleotides read TGTGCCAGCAGCTTATTAGCGGAACACTACGAGCAGTACTTC. Full variable domain (remainder filled in from reference TRBV7-2 and TRBJ2-7): GAGVSQSPSNKVTEKGKDVELRCDPISGHTALYWYRQSLGQGLEFLIYFQGNSAPDKSGLPSDRFSAERTGGSVSTLTIQRTQQEDSAVYLCASSLLAEHYEQYFGPGTRLTVT.

The chain recombines TRBV4-1 with TRBJ1-5; TRBD1 might be the D (6 bases). Germline V CDR1 and CDR2: MGHRA, YSYEKL. The CDR3 is 13 amino acids. V was pared by 1 base and J by 5 bases, with 6 bases between. CDR3 amino acids: CASSQAGDQPQHF. CDR3 nucleotides: TGCGCCAGCAGCCAAGCAGGGGATCAGCCCCAGCATTTT.

V usage is TRBV19 and J usage is TRBJ2-1; 7 positions match TRBD2. The length of the CDR3 is 17 residues. The trim removed 0 bases at V and 3 bases at J, leaving 8 bases unmatched. Germline CDR1 reads LNHDA; CDR2 reads SQIVND (reference sequence). The CDR3 sequence is CASSIDPLAAGYNEQFF. CDR3 sequence (DNA): TGTGCCAGTAGTATAGATCCCCTAGCGGCCGGCTACAATGAGCAGTTCTTC.